One T cell receptor beta chain is described in this entry. Its specificity is not known. The source of the sample is a study of blood T cells in healthy people across ages. Study-wide findings and caveats: Since the PBMCs were unsorted, naive and antigen-experienced cells could not be conclusively compared. Lack of knowledge of donor CMV status possibly confounded expanded clonotype changes.

Trimming pared 1 base from V and 10 bases from J, leaving 14 bases between. Germline V gene data show CDR1 as LGHDT and CDR2 as YNNKEL (reference sequence). The CDR3 runs 14 residues. Each sample yielded at least 5.5 micrograms of PBMC total RNA. The second PCR ran about 6 to 12 cycles with a sample-barcoded 5' primer and J-beta primers. All cDNA molecules were each tagged by a template-switch adaptor with 12 random nucleotides. In TCRdb, the 5' RACE reads were re-called with MiXCR into one record per CDR3 protein. Of roughly 790,000 distinct CDR3 sequences detected, roughly 45% appear once; the ten largest clones hold around 20%.

Sequencing was done on a sample of blood. V and J are TRBV3-1 and TRBJ2-1; no clear D. The sequence was collected from an older woman in good health. CDR3 DNA: TGTGCCAGCAGCCAAGGGTCTCTGGCCTACGAGCAGTTCTTC. Encoded protein: CASSQGSLAYEQFF.